Listed below are T cell receptor beta chains from one sample, sequenced in a study of T cells in Graves' hyperthyroidism and ophthalmopathy. Each CDR3 protein gets one entry after TCRdb re-called the multiplex PCR reads with MiXCR. The top ten clones hold about 45% of a sample with 480,000 or so distinct CDR3 sequences, roughly 45% of them seen once. Sequencing was carried out using peripheral blood or thyroid tissue (not recorded which). These receptors were taken from an adult woman with Graves' disease, either hyperthyroidism or ophthalmopathy (not recorded which). Each CDR3 is given with its conserved first and last residue. D genes are given only for firm matches. Size is stated for part of the rows, as once, few or many counts, or as a class when the clone is expanded.

NA	TRBV29-1	NA	TRBJ1-1	CSVEARNTGNTEAFF	TGCAGCGTTGAAGCCCGAAATACAGGGAACACTGAAGCTTTCTTT
NA	TRBV12-3/TRBV12-4	NA	TRBJ1-5	CASSLRLRETQHF	TGTGCCAGCAGTTTACGGCTCCGAGAGACCCAGCATTTT
TRBD1	TRBV29-1	many	TRBJ1-1	CSACGDSTEAFF	TGCAGCGCTTGCGGGGACAGCACTGAAGCTTTCTTT
TRBD2	TRBV10-3	NA	TRBJ2-5	CAISESREGIQPQYF	TGTGCCATCAGTGAGTCCCGGGAGGGCATACAGCCCCAGTACTTC
TRBD1	TRBV29-1	NA	TRBJ1-4	CSVQPGTGNEKLFF	TGCAGCGTCCAGCCGGGGACAGGGAATGAAAAACTGTTTTTT
TRBD1	TRBV20-1	NA	TRBJ2-6	CSAPRGPPLLTF	TGCAGTGCTCCCAGGGGGCCACCGCTCCTGACTTTC
NA	TRBV6-1	many	TRBJ1-5	CASGGHQPQHF	TGTGCCAGTGGGGGCCATCAGCCCCAGCATTTT
NA	TRBV7-2	NA	TRBJ1-2	CASSLALGAGQLYGYTF	TGTGCCAGCAGCTTAGCCTTGGGGGCCGGACAGCTCTATGGCTACACCTTC
NA	TRBV29-1	NA	TRBJ1-1	CSSLDQNTEAFF	TGCAGCAGCTTGGATCAGAACACTGAAGCTTTCTTT
NA	TRBV19	many	TRBJ2-2	CASSIVNPTGELFF	TGTGCCAGTAGTATAGTTAATCCCACCGGGGAGCTGTTTTTT
TRBD1	TRBV6-4	many	TRBJ1-1	CASRSGTGSTEAFF	TGTGCCAGCAGATCCGGGACAGGGTCTACTGAAGCTTTCTTT
TRBD1	TRBV6-1	once	TRBJ2-5	CASSEEPTGGWETQYF	TGTGCCAGCAGTGAAGAACCGACAGGGGGGTGGGAGACCCAGTACTTC
NA	TRBV27	NA	TRBJ2-2	CASSLSGLTGELFF	TGTGCCAGCAGTTTATCAGGGTTGACCGGGGAGCTGTTTTTT
NA	TRBV29-1	NA	TRBJ2-1	CSAERSDRTYNEQFF	TGCAGTGCAGAAAGGTCGGATCGTACCTACAATGAGCAGTTCTTC
TRBD1	TRBV2	NA	TRBJ1-6	CASSSSHGTGGNSPLHF	TGTGCCAGCAGTTCCTCACACGGGACAGGGGGGAATTCACCCCTCCACTTT
NA	TRBV12-3/TRBV12-4	NA	TRBJ1-2	CASSLSSGAYGYTF	TGTGCCAGCAGTTTATCGTCGGGGGCCTATGGCTACACCTTC
NA	TRBV7-3	NA	TRBJ1-2	CASSLSGGGHGYTF	TGTGCCAGCAGCTTAAGCGGGGGAGGGCATGGCTACACCTTC
NA	TRBV3-1	NA	TRBJ1-4	CASSTVGSTNEKLFF	TGTGCCAGCAGTACGGTCGGTTCAACTAATGAAAAACTGTTTTTT
NA	TRBV7-2	NA	TRBJ2-6	CASSDRLYSGANVLTF	TGTGCCAGCAGCGACAGGCTATACTCTGGGGCCAACGTCCTGACTTTC
NA	TRBV7-9	many	TRBJ2-5	CASFSGLRGGQETQYF	TGTGCCAGCTTCTCCGGGCTTAGGGGGGGCCAAGAGACCCAGTACTTC
NA	TRBV10-3	NA	TRBJ1-6	CAARGGGRDGNSPLHF	TGTGCCGCCCGAGGGGGAGGCAGGGATGGGAACTCACCCCTCCACTTT
NA	TRBV29-1	many	TRBJ1-1	CSVRRERTEAFF	TGCAGCGTTAGGAGGGAGAGGACTGAAGCTTTCTTT
TRBD2	TRBV7-2	NA	TRBJ2-5	CAISGRLETQYF	TGTGCCATCAGCGGGAGGCTAGAGACCCAGTACTTC
NA	TRBV20-1	once	TRBJ1-2	CSVSRGTSGDDGYTF	TGCAGTGTTTCCAGGGGCACTTCCGGGGACGATGGCTACACCTTC
TRBD1	TRBV20-1	few	TRBJ1-1	CSAGRGMTEAFF	TGCAGTGCCGGCAGGGGGATGACTGAAGCTTTCTTT
NA	TRBV4-3	few	TRBJ2-2	CASSQDIGGVLTGELFF	TGCGCCAGCAGCCAAGATATAGGGGGAGTCCTCACCGGGGAGCTGTTTTTT
NA	TRBV7-6	few	TRBJ1-1	CASRPLQGKLNTEAFF	TGTGCCAGCAGACCCCTCCAGGGGAAACTGAACACTGAAGCTTTCTTT
NA	TRBV7-9	NA	TRBJ1-5	CASSLGEWGSNQPQHF	TGTGCCAGCAGCTTGGGGGAGTGGGGTAGCAATCAGCCCCAGCATTTT
NA	TRBV12-3/TRBV12-4	many	TRBJ1-1	CASSLLGRTNTEAFF	TGTGCCAGCAGTTTATTGGGACGGACGAACACTGAAGCTTTCTTT
NA	TRBV6-1	few	TRBJ1-2	CASSERTGFPDGYTF	TGTGCCAGCAGTGAACGGACTGGGTTTCCGGATGGCTACACCTTC
NA	TRBV5-4	many	TRBJ1-5	CASSLGYGKNQPQHF	TGTGCCAGCAGCTTGGGGTATGGCAAAAATCAGCCCCAGCATTTT
TRBD2	TRBV20-1	NA	TRBJ2-5	CSVGGRAQETQYF	TGCAGTGTAGGCGGGAGGGCCCAAGAGACCCAGTACTTC
TRBD1	TRBV10-3	NA	TRBJ2-2	CAISGSIGTANTGELFF	TGTGCCATCAGTGGGTCAATAGGGACAGCGAACACCGGGGAGCTGTTTTTT
TRBD2	TRBV20-1	NA	TRBJ2-5	CSARAGGGGETQYF	TGCAGTGCTAGAGCGGGAGGGGGTGGTGAGACCCAGTACTTC
TRBD1	TRBV28	NA	TRBJ1-2	CASRTGTGFYGYTF	TGTGCCAGCAGAACTGGGACAGGGTTCTATGGCTACACCTTC
NA	TRBV19	many	TRBJ1-5	CASSIELNTLYSNQPQHF	TGTGCCAGTAGTATAGAATTGAACACCTTGTATAGCAATCAGCCCCAGCATTTT
NA	TRBV27	NA	TRBJ2-7	CASSWIRERTYEQYF	TGTGCCAGCAGCTGGATCCGGGAGAGGACCTACGAGCAGTACTTC
TRBD1	TRBV14	few	TRBJ1-5	CASSSGTGKNQPQHF	TGTGCCAGCTCTTCCGGGACAGGGAAGAATCAGCCCCAGCATTTT
NA	TRBV20-1	NA	TRBJ2-7	CSARVPAQTPYEQYF	TGCAGTGCTAGGGTCCCGGCACAGACCCCTTACGAGCAGTACTTC
NA	TRBV7-3	many	TRBJ1-6	CASSPQFNSPLHF	TGTGCCAGCAGCCCGCAATTCAATTCACCCCTCCACTTT
TRBD1	TRBV2	many	TRBJ2-6	CASRRRTGDSSGANVLTF	TGTGCCAGCAGGAGAAGGACAGGGGACTCCTCTGGGGCCAACGTCCTGACTTTC
TRBD2	TRBV7-9	NA	TRBJ2-5	CASKGGVGQETQYF	TGTGCCAGCAAGGGAGGGGTCGGCCAAGAGACCCAGTACTTC
NA	TRBV7-9	many	TRBJ1-3	CASSFYGSGNTIYF	TGTGCCAGCAGCTTTTACGGCTCGGGAAACACCATATATTTT
TRBD1	TRBV10-3	many	TRBJ1-1	CAISETQGAEAFF	TGTGCCATCAGTGAGACTCAGGGGGCCGAAGCTTTCTTT
NA	TRBV4-1	few	TRBJ1-3	CASSQPDRYSGNTIYF	TGCGCCAGCAGCCAACCCGACAGATACTCTGGAAACACCATATATTTT
NA	TRBV6-2/TRBV6-3	few	TRBJ1-1	CASSSRATLNTEAFF	TGTGCCAGCAGTTCTAGGGCCACGCTGAACACTGAAGCTTTCTTT
TRBD2	TRBV3-1	NA	TRBJ2-7	CASSQGLAGVGNEQYF	TGTGCCAGCAGCCAAGGGCTAGCGGGAGTTGGGAACGAGCAGTACTTC